A few counts support the clone carrying this TCR beta chain. Investigators reverse transcribed all isolated RNA, so they sequenced expressed TCRB transcripts. The table came from immunoSEQ multiplex PCR; TCRdb's copy has only in-frame clones and leaves some out. This sample has 38,000 or so clones, with approximately 60% found just once. The CDR3 contains 14 residues. V shed 0 bases and J shed 5 bases, with 11 bases lying between them. Germline V gene sequence: CDR1 SGHRS, CDR2 YFSETQ. This entry belongs to a study of beta chain features in type 1 diabetes. The sequencing input was Tregs from blood. The genes are TRBV5-1 and TRBJ2-5; possible D gene TRBD1, 5 bases. The TCR comes from a woman in her 30s in good health. CDR3 amino acids: CASSLGARVETQYF. In nucleotides, the CDR3 is TGCGCCAGCAGCTTGGGCGCCAGGGTCGAGACCCAGTACTTC. Full variable domain (outside the CDR3, taken from reference TRBV5-1 and TRBJ2-5): KAGVTQTPRYLIKTRGQQVTLSCSPISGHRSVSWYQQTPGQGLQFLFEYFSETQRNKGNFPGRFSGRQFSNSRSEMNVSTLELGDSALYLCASSLGARVETQYFGPGTRLLVL.